This T cell receptor (beta chain) was found in a study of CD4 T cells in relation to SARS-CoV-2 and coronaviruses. Sequencing was performed with immunoSEQ multiplex PCR; in TCRdb, only in-frame clones are kept and a portion is missing. This table holds 20,000 to 25,000 clones, around 74% found once. About this clone: The antigen is undetermined.

The unexposed donors gave CD4+ T cells in about 2011-2018, prior to COVID-19. After approximately 10 days of culture, CD4+ T cells were isolated. The germline V gene encodes CDR1 GTSNPN and CDR2 SVGIG (reference sequence). This CDR3 spans 13 amino acids. Trimming removed 5 bases from V and 6 bases from J, with 16 bases in between. Sequencing was performed on CD4+ T cells from PBMCs, cultured in vitro. The V and J genes are TRBV30 and TRBJ2-5; D call uncertain. The source is a human donor in good health. DNA for the CDR3: TGTGCCTGGGATACTCAGCTAGGGAAGACCCAGTACTTC. It encodes CAWDTQLGKTQYF. Full variable domain (outside the CDR3, taken from reference TRBV30 and TRBJ2-5): SQTIHQWPATLVQPVGSPLSLECTVEGTSNPNLYWYRQAAGRGLQLLFYSVGIGQISSEVPQNLSASRPQDRQFILSSKKLLLSDSGFYLCAWDTQLGKTQYFGPGTRLLVL.